Here is one TCR beta chain with its context. The CDR3 loop spans 14 amino acids. Per the germline V gene, CDR1 is LGHNA and CDR2 is YSLEER. Losses at the gene ends were 5 bases for V and 6 bases for J; bases not matched to a gene: 6. PCR employed 60 Vbeta and 13 Jbeta primers. TCRdb's table, derived via immunoSEQ multiplex PCR, lists solely in-frame clones and lacks some. The top ten hold around 7.8% of the sample, which has 85,000 to 100,000 clones, around four fifths seen once. This sample was included in a study of cytomegalovirus exposure and HLA in healthy donors. What was sequenced was PBMCs. The chain uses TRBV4-3 and TRBJ2-1, with 8 nucleotides matching TRBD2. The receptor comes from a man aged 50 or older in good health and CMV-seropositive. The CDR3: CASSLAGYGNEQFF. The CDR3 nucleotides are TGCGCCAGCAGCTTAGCGGGGTACGGCAATGAGCAGTTCTTC.